The rows below give T cell receptor beta chains drawn from one sample of a study of glioma-infiltrating T cells after dendritic cell vaccination. Clones were read by immunoSEQ multiplex PCR, and TCRdb kept only the in-frame ones, dropping some. In the table there are 85,000 to 110,000 clones, about four fifths of which are singletons. This sample comprised blood, obtained before dendritic cell vaccination. These receptors came from a human donor with glioblastoma. Each CDR3 is given with its conserved first and last residue. The order of the fields is J gene, D gene, clone size, V gene, CDR3 DNA, CDR3 protein. D genes are given only for firm matches. Clone size is shown for a subset of rows, as once, few, many or a class of expanded clone.

TRBJ2-3 TRBD2 NA TRBV7-7 TGTGCTAGCAGCTCCACGTTGGTAGCGGGGGGCAGGACAGATACGCAGTATTTT CASSSTLVAGGRTDTQYF
TRBJ2-1 NA NA TRBV7-2 TGTGCCAGCAGCTTAGCGTCAGGGCTAGCCTACAATGAGCAGTTCTTC CASSLASGLAYNEQFF
TRBJ1-1 NA NA TRBV6-1 TGTGCCAGCAGTGCAATGGGGGCGGGGAACACTGAAGCTTTCTTT CASSAMGAGNTEAFF
TRBJ2-2 NA few TRBV19 TGTGCCAGTAGTATAGATTCCCCTATGGTCGAGGGTACCGGGGAGCTGTTTTTT CASSIDSPMVEGTGELFF
TRBJ1-6 TRBD1 NA TRBV25-1 TGTGCCAGCAGTGGCGGGACAGGGGGTAATTCACCCCTCCACTTT CASSGGTGGNSPLHF
TRBJ2-1 NA once TRBV11-2 TGTGCCAGCAGCTCGAGCCTAGCCGGGGACAATGAGCAGTTCTTC CASSSSLAGDNEQFF
TRBJ2-3 NA NA TRBV6-4 TGTGCCAGCAGTGAAGCGGCAGGAAGCACAGATACGCAGTATTTT CASSEAAGSTDTQYF
TRBJ1-1 NA few TRBV10-1 TGCGCCAGCGGGACAAATGATGAAGCTTTCTTT CASGTNDEAFF
TRBJ1-3 NA NA TRBV4-3 TGCGCCAGCAGCCAAGAGGGGGGAAGTAGCTACTCTGGAAACACCATATATTTT CASSQEGGSSYSGNTIYF
TRBJ2-7 TRBD2 NA TRBV12-5 TGTGCTAGTGGTTTTCGATCGTGGGAGGGAGGGTCCTACGAGCAGTACTTC CASGFRSWEGGSYEQYF
TRBJ1-1 NA NA TRBV5-6 TGTGCCAGCAGCTTCGGGGTGGGAGCGGGCACTGAAGCTTTCTTT CASSFGVGAGTEAFF
TRBJ1-6 NA NA TRBV11-3 TGTGCCAGCAGCCTAAATGGAGCGGATAATTCACCCCTCCACTTT CASSLNGADNSPLHF
TRBJ1-1 NA NA TRBV30 TGTGCCTGGAGTCCACGGCAGGGTAAGAACACTGAAGCTTTCTTT CAWSPRQGKNTEAFF
TRBJ2-2 NA NA TRBV5-1 TGCGCCTTCCGGGGGGCCACCGGGGAGCTGTTTTTT CAFRGATGELFF
TRBJ1-1 TRBD1 NA TRBV5-5 TGTGCCAGCAGCGAATGGGACAGGGTTGACACTGAAGCTTTCTTT CASSEWDRVDTEAFF
TRBJ2-1 TRBD1 NA TRBV27 TGTGCCAGCAGTGCCTGGACAGGGAATGAGCAGTTCTTC CASSAWTGNEQFF
TRBJ2-7 TRBD1 NA TRBV28 TGTGCCAGCAGTACTCAATCAGGGGGAAACGAGCAGTACTTC CASSTQSGGNEQYF
TRBJ2-7 TRBD1 NA TRBV6-1 TGTGCCAGCAGGGGAGAGGGGGCCCACGAGCAGTACTTC CASRGEGAHEQYF
TRBJ2-2 NA NA TRBV27 TGTGCCAGCAGTTTTTACGCGGCGAACACCGGGGAGCTGTTTTTT CASSFYAANTGELFF
TRBJ2-1 TRBD2 NA TRBV4-2 TGTGCCAGCAGCCCCGGGACTAGAGATCTCAATGAGCAGTTCTTC CASSPGTRDLNEQFF
TRBJ2-7 TRBD1 NA TRBV5-6 TGTGCCAGCAGCTTCGTCAGGGGGCGGGAGCAGTACTTC CASSFVRGREQYF